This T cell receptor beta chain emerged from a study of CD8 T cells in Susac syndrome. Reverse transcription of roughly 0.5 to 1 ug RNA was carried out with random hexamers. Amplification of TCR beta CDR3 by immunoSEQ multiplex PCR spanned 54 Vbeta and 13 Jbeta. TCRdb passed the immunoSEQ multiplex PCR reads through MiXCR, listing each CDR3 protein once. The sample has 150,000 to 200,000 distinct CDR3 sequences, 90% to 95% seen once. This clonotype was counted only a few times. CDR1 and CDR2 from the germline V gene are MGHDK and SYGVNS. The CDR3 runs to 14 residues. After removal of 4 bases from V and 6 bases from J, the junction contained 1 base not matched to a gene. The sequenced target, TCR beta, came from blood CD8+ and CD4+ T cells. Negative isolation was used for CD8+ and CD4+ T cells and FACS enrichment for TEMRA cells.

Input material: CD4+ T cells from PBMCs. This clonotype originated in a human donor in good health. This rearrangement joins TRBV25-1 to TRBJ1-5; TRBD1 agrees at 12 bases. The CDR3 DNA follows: TGTGCCAGCAGTGGGGACAGGGGGCGTCAGCCCCAGCATTTT. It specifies CASSGDRGRQPQHF.